This TCR beta chain was found in a study of PD-L1 blockade in urothelial cancer. The wider study: Atezolizumab therapy began for patients in the mid-2010s, dosed at 1,200 mg intravenously every 3 weeks. Each participant's history included 0 to 3 prior chemotherapy regimens.

Time point defined: peripheral blood 6 weeks after treatment start. A total of 1 to 8 samples per patient were collected pretreatment and on-treatment. This table comes from immunoSEQ multiplex PCR, and its TCRdb copy is limited to in-frame clones, with some not included. The sample lists approximately 120,000 clones, 86% occurring once. Findings and limits, study-wide: A pretreatment blood TCR clonality that fell below the median predicted better progression-free and overall survival.

This clone occurred once. Its antigen is not known. V was shortened by 0 bases and J by 1 base, with 8 bases between the two germline ends. There are 15 residues in the CDR3. CDR1 and CDR2 from the germline V gene are LGHNA and YNFKEQ. This TCR was sampled from a man over 45 with urothelial cancer. The chain carries TRBV4-2 and TRBJ2-3; D call uncertain. This sample comprised PBMCs, obtained around atezolizumab (anti-PD-L1) treatment. CDR3 sequence (DNA): TGTGCCAGCAGCCAAGATACCAGCGGCACAGATACGCAGTATTTT. Translating gives CASSQDTSGTDTQYF.